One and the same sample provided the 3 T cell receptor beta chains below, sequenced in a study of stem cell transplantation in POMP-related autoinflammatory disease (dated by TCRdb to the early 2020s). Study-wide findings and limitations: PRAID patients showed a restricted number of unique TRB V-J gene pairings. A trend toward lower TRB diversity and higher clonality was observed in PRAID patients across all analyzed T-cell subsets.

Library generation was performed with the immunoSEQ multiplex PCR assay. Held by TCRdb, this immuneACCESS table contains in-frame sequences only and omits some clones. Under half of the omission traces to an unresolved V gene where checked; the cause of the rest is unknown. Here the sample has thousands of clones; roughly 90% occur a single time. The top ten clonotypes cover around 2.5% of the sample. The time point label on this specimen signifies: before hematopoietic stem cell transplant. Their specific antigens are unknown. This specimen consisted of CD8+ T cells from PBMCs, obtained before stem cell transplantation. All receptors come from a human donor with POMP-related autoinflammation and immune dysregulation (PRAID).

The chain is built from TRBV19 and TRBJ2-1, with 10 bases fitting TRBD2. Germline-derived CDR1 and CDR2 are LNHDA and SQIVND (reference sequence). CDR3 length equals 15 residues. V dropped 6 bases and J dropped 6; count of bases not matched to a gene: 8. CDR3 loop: CASRGGLAVFNEQFF. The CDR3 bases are TGTGCCAGTAGGGGCGGACTAGCGGTTTTCAATGAGCAGTTCTTC. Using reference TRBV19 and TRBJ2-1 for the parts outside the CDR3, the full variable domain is DGGITQSPKYLFRKEGQNVTLSCEQNLNHDAMYWYRQDPGQGLRLIYYSQIVNDFQKGDIAEGYSVSREKKESFPLTVTSAQKNPTAFYLCASRGGLAVFNEQFFGPGTRLTVL.

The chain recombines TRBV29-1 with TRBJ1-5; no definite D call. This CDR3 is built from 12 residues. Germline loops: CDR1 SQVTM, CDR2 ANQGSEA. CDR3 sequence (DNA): TGCAGTGCGGCCTCCGAAAATCAGCCCCAGCATTTT. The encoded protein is CSAASENQPQHF. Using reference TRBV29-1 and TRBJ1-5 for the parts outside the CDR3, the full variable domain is SAVISQKPSRDICQRGTSLTIQCQVDSQVTMMFWYRQQPGQSLTLIATANQGSEATYESGFVIDKFPISRPNLTFSTLTVSNMSPEDSSIYLCSAASENQPQHFGDGTRLSIL.

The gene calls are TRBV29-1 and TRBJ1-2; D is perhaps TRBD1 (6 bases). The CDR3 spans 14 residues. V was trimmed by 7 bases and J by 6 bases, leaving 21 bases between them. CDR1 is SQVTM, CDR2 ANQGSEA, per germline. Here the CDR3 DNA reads TGCAGCGCTGGGAGCCGGGACACCAGGAATGGCTACACCTTC. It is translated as CSAGSRDTRNGYTF.